One and the same sample provided the 17 T cell receptor beta chains below, sequenced in a study of blood T cell repertoires in COVID-19. Assay used: immunoSEQ multiplex PCR; TCRdb lists only in-frame clones, some missing. The sample carries about 100,000 clones, about 89% recorded once. The specimen was peripheral blood. Every receptor here comes from a man aged 50 or older with active COVID-19.

V gene TRBV18 combines with J gene TRBJ1-2; TRBD1 is a possible D gene (6 bases). Germline lookup yields CDR1 KGHSH and CDR2 LQKENI. V lost 1 base, J lost 6 bases, and 24 bases lay in between. The CDR3 length is 18 residues. Written as DNA, the CDR3 is TGTGCCAGCTCACCACGGGGACAAGATCCTCTCCGCGCTAATGGCTACACCTTC. It is translated as CASSPRGQDPLRANGYTF.

Details on this clone: Within the sample, other DNA sequences also encode this same CDR3. The chain uses TRBV3-1 (or the pseudogene TRBV3-2) and TRBJ1-6; the match to TRBD1 covers 9 bases. Germline assignment: CDR1 LGHDT and CDR2 YNNKEL (reference sequence). The CDR3 sequence is 14 residues long. The junction had 1 base not matched to a gene; V was cut back by 3 bases and J by 7 bases. The CDR3 nucleotides read TGTGCCAGCAGCCACGGACAGGGGAATTCACCCCTCCACTTT. Its translation: CASSHGQGNSPLHF.

This clone came up once. This sequence joins TRBV5-1 and TRBJ2-5; D possibly corresponds to TRBD1 (7 bases). Trimming took 0 bases from V and 1 from J, leaving 13 bases between them. The length of the CDR3 is 16 residues. Germline CDR1 is SGHRS and CDR2 is YFSETQ. The CDR3 region is CASSLVAGGGQETQYF. CDR3 nucleotides: TGCGCCAGCAGCTTGGTCGCAGGGGGAGGCCAAGAGACCCAGTACTTC.

The J gene is TRBJ2-1, the V gene TRBV25-1, with D possibly being TRBD1 (5 bases). Looked up from germline, CDR1 is MGHDK and CDR2 is SYGVNS. The CDR3 is 15 amino acids. With 5 bases removed from V and 7 bases from J, the gap between germline ends came to 18 bases. CDR3 sequence reads: CASSKTSSRANEQFF. As DNA, the CDR3 is TGTGCCAGCAGTAAAACGTCGAGCAGGGCAAATGAGCAGTTCTTC.

The sample holds one count of this clone. This chain joins TRBV11-3 and TRBJ1-1; D uncertain. The CDR3 runs to 12 residues. Trimming pared 3 bases from V and 5 bases from J, leaving 7 bases between. Per the germline V gene, CDR1 is SGHNT and CDR2 is YENEEA. CDR3 sequence: CASSFQNTEAFF. In nucleotides, the CDR3 is TGTGCCAGCAGCTTCCAAAATACTGAAGCTTTCTTT.

The V and J genes are TRBV5-1 and TRBJ2-5; D might be TRBD1 (6 bases). The CDR3 runs to 15 residues. Germline V gene data show CDR1 as SGHRS and CDR2 as YFSETQ. Deletions cut 0 bases from V and 2 bases from J, with 11 bases between. The CDR3 nucleotides read TGCGCCAGCAGCTTGGTTCCCAGGGGACAAGAGACCCAGTACTTC. Translated, it gives CASSLVPRGQETQYF.

The rearrangement links TRBV7-3 to TRBJ2-3; D call uncertain. The CDR3 totals 13 residues. Trimming cost V 5 bases and J 4 bases, with 10 bases left between them. Germline V gene data show CDR1 as SGHTA and CDR2 as FQGTGA. The CDR3 loop is CASSIWQADTQYF. CDR3 DNA sequence: TGTGCCAGCAGCATATGGCAGGCAGATACGCAGTATTTT.

The CDR3 bases are TGTGCCAGCAGTACGGGACAGGGCACAGATACGCAGTATTTT. Translating it yields CASSTGQGTDTQYF. The chain is built from TRBV5-4 and TRBJ2-3, with 8 bases fitting TRBD1. Germline V gene data show CDR1 as SGHNT and CDR2 as YYREEE (reference sequence). J lost 1 base, V lost 5 bases, and 3 bases had no gene match. CDR3 length: 14 amino acids.

CDR3 nucleotide sequence: TGTGCCAGCAGCCAAGATTTCGGGTTTTCTGGAAACACCATATATTTT. It encodes CASSQDFGFSGNTIYF. V usage is TRBV4-2 and J usage is TRBJ1-3; no clear D. This CDR3 contains 16 residues. Germline loops: CDR1 LGHNA, CDR2 YNFKEQ. The V end was cut by 0 bases, the J end by 1 base, with 10 bases between.

This chain links TRBV7-9 with TRBJ1-3; D is unresolved. Germline CDR1 SEHNR, CDR2 FQNEAQ (reference sequence). V was shortened by 0 bases and J by 7 bases, with 7 bases between the two germline ends. This CDR3 is built from 13 residues. In nucleotides, the CDR3 is TGTGCCAGCAGCTTAGCCGGGAGGAACACCATATATTTT. Residues: CASSLAGRNTIYF.

V is TRBV25-1 and J is TRBJ2-4; D is possibly TRBD2 (5 bases). V gave up 5 bases and J gave up 0 bases, with 8 bases separating them. This CDR3 contains 14 residues. Germline V lookup: CDR1 MGHDK, CDR2 SYGVNS. Here the CDR3 DNA reads TGTGCCAGCAGTCCGGGAATAGCCAAAAACATTCAGTACTTC. This codes for CASSPGIAKNIQYF.

The chain has TRBV14 and TRBJ1-3; 7 bases are shared with TRBD1. This CDR3 comprises 14 residues. The ends lost 7 bases at V and 4 bases at J; junction bases unmatched: 7. The V gene's germline CDR1 is SGHDN and CDR2 FVKESK. The CDR3 region has the DNA TGTGCCAGCACACCGGGACAGCCAGGAAACACCATATATTTT. Its translation is CASTPGQPGNTIYF. Filled out from reference TRBV14 and TRBJ1-3, the complete variable domain reads EAGVTQFPSHSVIEKGQTVTLRCDPISGHDNLYWYRRVMGKEIKFLLHFVKESKQDESGMPNNRFLAERTGGTYSTLKVQPAELEDSGVYFCASTPGQPGNTIYFGEGSWLTVV.

The chain employs TRBV3-1 (or the pseudogene TRBV3-2) and TRBJ2-1; D is possibly TRBD2 (5 bases). The V and J ends lost 0 bases and 3 bases respectively, with 15 bases between them. CDR3 length: 17 residues. Germline V gene data show CDR1 as LGHDT and CDR2 as YNNKEL (reference sequence). This CDR3 is CASSQDGLAQIYNEQFF. CDR3 in DNA: TGTGCCAGCAGCCAAGATGGGCTAGCTCAAATCTACAATGAGCAGTTCTTC.

V and J are TRBV19 and TRBJ2-2; the D gene is possibly TRBD2 (5 bases). V shed 9 bases and J shed 5 bases, with 19 bases lying between them. The CDR3 spans 15 residues. Germline-derived CDR1 and CDR2 are LNHDA and SQIVND (reference sequence). The CDR3 is CASTRTARGTGELFF. The CDR3 DNA is TGTGCCAGCACCAGGACTGCTCGAGGAACCGGGGAGCTGTTTTTT.

This clone was seen a handful of times. The gene calls are TRBV2 and TRBJ1-4; 9 bases are shared with TRBD1. Germline loops: CDR1 SNHLY, CDR2 FYNNEI. The CDR3 spans 13 residues. With V trimmed by 11 bases and J by 6 bases, 7 bases remained unmatched. The CDR3 protein is CAGNRDRDEKLFF. CDR3 in DNA: TGTGCCGGTAATCGGGACAGGGATGAAAAACTGTTTTTT.

V usage is TRBV2 and J usage is TRBJ1-1; no clear D gene. Germline V lookup: CDR1 SNHLY, CDR2 FYNNEI. The CDR3 consists of 14 residues. The germline V and J ends were trimmed by 4 bases and 1 base, with 10 bases remaining between them. The DNA for the CDR3 is TGTGCCAGCAGTGCTAACCTGCCGAACACTGAAGCTTTCTTT. Protein product: CASSANLPNTEAFF.

The chain is built from TRBV5-6 and TRBJ1-4; 10 bases are shared with TRBD1. Germline loops: CDR1 SGHDT, CDR2 YYEEEE. The CDR3 length is 15 residues. J gave up 7 bases and V 4 bases, and 7 bases lay outside the gene matches. The CDR3 sequence is CASSRRTGGVEKLFF. CDR3 DNA sequence: TGTGCCAGCAGCAGACGGACAGGGGGGGTTGAAAAACTGTTTTTT.